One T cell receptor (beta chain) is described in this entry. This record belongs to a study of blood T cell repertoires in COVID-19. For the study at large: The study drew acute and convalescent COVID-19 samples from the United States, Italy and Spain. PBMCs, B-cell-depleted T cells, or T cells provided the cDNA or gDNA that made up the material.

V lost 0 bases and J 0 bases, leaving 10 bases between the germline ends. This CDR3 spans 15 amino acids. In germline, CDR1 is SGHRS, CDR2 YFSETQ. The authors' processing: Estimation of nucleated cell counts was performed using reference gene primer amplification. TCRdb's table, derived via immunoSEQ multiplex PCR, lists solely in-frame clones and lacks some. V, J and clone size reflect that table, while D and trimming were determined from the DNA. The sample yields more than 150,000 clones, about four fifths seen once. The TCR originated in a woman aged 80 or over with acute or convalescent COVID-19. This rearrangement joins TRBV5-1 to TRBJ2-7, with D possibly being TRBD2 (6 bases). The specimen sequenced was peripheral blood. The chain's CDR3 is CASSLGAGRSYEQYF. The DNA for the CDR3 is TGCGCCAGCAGCTTGGGTGCGGGGCGCTCCTACGAGCAGTACTTC.